This T cell receptor beta chain comes out of a study of OX40 agonist ivuxolimab in advanced cancers. Study background: Patient treatment consisted of intravenous ivuxolimab administration every 2 weeks at 0.01 to 10 mg/kg.

The study, taken as a whole, reports: Low normalized T-cell clonal expansion was also seen in some nonresponders. Expanded clones were, on average, more numerous in CD8+ T cells than in CD4+.

Exclusion of a patient followed from autoimmune disease history or systemic immunosuppression. This CDR3 contains 15 residues. The V gene's germline CDR1 is LGHNA and CDR2 YNFKEQ. Trimming took 4 bases from V and 8 from J; bases not matched to a gene: 4. To note about this clone: Antigen unknown.

Profiling relied on immunoSEQ multiplex PCR, and the TCRdb table lists in-frame clones only, not all of them. The sample records 34,000 or so clones, 75% to 95% being singletons. Sequencing used CD4+ or CD8+ T cells sorted from blood, obtained in a trial of the OX40 agonist ivuxolimab. The receptor was derived from an adult with an advanced solid tumor such as melanoma, head and neck, liver or kidney cancer. The rearrangement joins TRBV4-2 to TRBJ2-1; 14 nucleotides agree with TRBD2. CDR3: CASSPTSGRAHEQFF. The CDR3 nucleotides are TGTGCCAGCAGCCCGACTAGCGGGAGGGCCCATGAGCAGTTCTTC.